This entry lists 27 T cell receptor beta chains sequenced from one sample in a study of blood T cell repertoires in COVID-19. Profiling relied on immunoSEQ multiplex PCR, and the TCRdb table lists in-frame clones only, not all of them. The sample includes about 120,000 clones, roughly nine tenths of them seen just once. Sequencing input: peripheral blood. The receptor source for this set is a man aged 65 to 85 with active or convalescent COVID-19.

The V call is TRBV3-1 (or the pseudogene TRBV3-2), the J call TRBJ2-2, with D unresolved. Germline V gene lookup returns CDR1 LGHDT and CDR2 YNNKEL (reference sequence). The CDR3 runs to 15 residues. Between the trimmed V and J ends, which lost 1 base and 5 bases, there was a span of 11 bases. The CDR3 protein is CASSQVGQLTGELFF. In nucleotides, the CDR3 is TGTGCCAGCAGCCAAGTTGGGCAGTTGACCGGGGAGCTGTTTTTT.

Only a few counts were recorded for this clone. This chain connects TRBV4-1 to TRBJ2-7; a possible D gene is TRBD1 (5 bases). Germline CDR1 reads MGHRA; CDR2 reads YSYEKL. The CDR3 is 16 residues long. Trimming shortened V by 1 base and J by 3 bases, and 16 bases separated the two germline ends. The DNA for the CDR3 is TGCGCCAGCAGCCAAGGCCTGGCGACAGTGTACTACGAGCAGTACTTC. The encoded protein is CASSQGLATVYYEQYF.

J is TRBJ1-6 and V is TRBV9; TRBD1 matches 7 bases. The CDR3 loop spans 15 amino acids. Trimming took 2 bases from V and 7 from J; bases not matched to a gene: 6. The germline CDR1 and CDR2 sequences are SGDLS and YYNGEE. In nucleotides, the CDR3 is TGTGCCAGCAGCGTTGGGGACAGCATCAATTCACCCCTCCACTTT. Amino acids: CASSVGDSINSPLHF.

The gene calls are TRBV12-3 or TRBV12-4 and TRBJ2-7; D is uncertain. The CDR3 has 12 residues. V lost 3 bases and J lost 6, with 9 bases in between. CDR3 protein: CASSFATGEQYF. The DNA for the CDR3 is TGTGCCAGCAGTTTCGCCACGGGCGAGCAGTACTTC.

CDR3 DNA: TGCGCCAGCAGCTTGACTAGCGGGAGAGGGTACGAGCAGTACTTC. Its translation: CASSLTSGRGYEQYF. V and J are TRBV5-1 and TRBJ2-7; 11 positions agree with TRBD2. The trim removed 1 base at V and 4 bases at J, leaving 4 bases unmatched. The CDR3 covers 15 residues. Germline lookup yields CDR1 SGHRS and CDR2 YFSETQ.

The CDR3, as DNA: TGTGCCAGCAGCTTGTGGGATCAGGGGCCAAACGAGCAGTACTTC. Its translation is CASSLWDQGPNEQYF. V is TRBV7-9 and J is TRBJ2-7; tentatively, D is TRBD1 (6 bases). From germline, CDR1 is SEHNR and CDR2 FQNEAQ (reference sequence). This CDR3 contains 15 residues. Trimming removed 3 bases at V and 5 bases at J, with 17 bases between.

This rearrangement joins TRBV4-1 to TRBJ1-1, with D unresolved. Germline CDR1 reads MGHRA; CDR2 reads YSYEKL. Trimming left V 0 bases short and J 5 bases short, with 7 bases between. This CDR3 has 13 residues. CDR3 region: CASSQDPRTEAFF. For the CDR3, the DNA is TGCGCCAGCAGCCAAGATCCGCGTACTGAAGCTTTCTTT.

This clone appeared a few times. The chain is built from TRBV6-2 or TRBV6-3 and TRBJ2-7; no clear D. Between the trimmed V and J ends, which lost 0 bases and 2 bases, there was a span of 11 bases. Germline assignment: CDR1 MNHEY and CDR2 SVGEGT. The CDR3 runs 15 residues. CDR3 amino acids: CASSYSRFRTYEQYF. The CDR3 DNA follows: TGTGCCAGCAGTTACTCGCGTTTTCGCACCTACGAGCAGTACTTC.

The CDR3 coding sequence is TGTGCCAGCAGGTCCAGCAGGGCGGCAACTAATGAAAAACTGTTTTTT. This codes for CASRSSRAATNEKLFF. The rearrangement uses TRBV6-6 and TRBJ1-4; perhaps TRBD1 as D (5 bases). V dropped 6 bases and J dropped 0 bases, with 14 bases sitting between them. The CDR3 consists of 16 residues. The germline CDR1 and CDR2 sequences are MNHNY and SVGAGI (reference sequence).

V is TRBV6-5 and J is TRBJ2-2; TRBD2 matches at 8 bases. J was trimmed by 6 bases and V by 4 bases; bases with no gene match: 10. From germline, CDR1 is MNHEY and CDR2 SVGAGI. The CDR3 runs 16 residues. Here the CDR3 reads CASSSRGSGIPGELFF. In nucleotides, the CDR3 is TGTGCCAGCAGTTCCAGGGGTAGCGGGATCCCCGGGGAGCTGTTTTTT.

The J gene is TRBJ2-2, the V gene TRBV11-3; tentatively, D is TRBD1 (6 bases). Germline V CDR1 and CDR2: SGHNT, YENEEA. Trimming removed 1 base from V and 4 bases from J, with 10 bases in between. The CDR3 extends over 15 amino acids. CDR3 coding DNA: TGTGCCAGCAGCTTAGCTGGGGGCAGCACCGGGGAGCTGTTTTTT. Its translation is CASSLAGGSTGELFF.

V usage is TRBV28 and J usage is TRBJ1-2, with 10 bases that match TRBD1. This CDR3 contains 14 residues. The ends lost 6 bases at V and 7 bases at J; junction bases unmatched: 8. Germline CDR1 is MDHEN and CDR2 is SYDVKM. This CDR3 reads CASSNGQGVGGYTF. The DNA of the CDR3 is TGTGCCAGCAGCAATGGACAGGGGGTTGGTGGCTACACCTTC.

The rearrangement links TRBV11-2 to TRBJ2-2, with 7 bases matching TRBD1. CDR1 is SGHAT, CDR2 FQNNGV, per germline. This CDR3 has 13 residues. Germline trimming cut 5 bases from V and 6 bases from J; bases unmatched to any gene: 3. In nucleotides, the CDR3 is TGTGCCAGCAGCCGACAGGGTCCCGGGGAGCTGTTTTTT. As protein: CASSRQGPGELFF.

The chain has TRBV11-2 and TRBJ1-5, with 9 bases identical to TRBD1. This CDR3 is built from 15 residues. Unmatched junction bases numbered 8, after V lost 5 bases and J lost 6 bases. CDR1 and CDR2 (germline): SGHAT, FQNNGV. The CDR3 here is CASSGGQGEFQPQHF. For the CDR3, the DNA is TGTGCCAGCAGCGGGGGACAGGGAGAATTTCAGCCCCAGCATTTT.

This chain connects TRBV28 to TRBJ2-1, with D tentatively TRBD1 (6 bases). Germline loops: CDR1 MDHEN, CDR2 SYDVKM. The V and J ends lost 9 bases and 6 bases respectively, with 12 bases between them. The length of the CDR3 is 12 residues. CDR3 protein: CASQGSPNEQFF. The CDR3 DNA reads as TGTGCCAGTCAGGGGTCTCCCAATGAGCAGTTCTTC.

The V gene is TRBV11-2, the J gene TRBJ1-4, with D unresolved. This CDR3 contains 12 residues. Germline lookup yields CDR1 SGHAT and CDR2 FQNNGV. V shed 5 bases and J shed 8 bases, with 9 bases lying between them. The CDR3 here is CASSPQAEKLFF. In nucleotides, the CDR3 is TGTGCCAGCAGCCCTCAGGCAGAAAAACTGTTTTTT.

The chain combines TRBV28 with TRBJ2-7; D call uncertain. Trimming cost V 1 base and J 5 bases, with 6 bases left between them. The CDR3 runs to 12 residues. CDR1 and CDR2 from the germline V gene are MDHEN and SYDVKM. For the CDR3, the DNA is TGTGCCAGCAGTTTATTACACGACGAGCAGTACTTC. Translated, it gives CASSLLHDEQYF. Full variable domain (remainder filled in from reference TRBV28 and TRBJ2-7): DVKVTQSSRYLVKRTGEKVFLECVQDMDHENMFWYRQDPGLGLRLIYFSYDVKMKEKGDIPEGYSVSREKKERFSLILESASTNQTSMYLCASSLLHDEQYFGPGTRLTVT.

The V call is TRBV2, the J call TRBJ2-2; 11 bases agree with TRBD1. With 7 bases clipped from V and 6 bases from J, the junction kept 4 bases outside the gene matches. Germline V CDR1 and CDR2: SNHLY, FYNNEI. The CDR3 covers 14 residues. CDR3 DNA sequence: TGTGCCAGCATCTGGGACAGGGGGGCCGGGGAGCTGTTTTTT. Protein: CASIWDRGAGELFF.

V gene TRBV6-2 or TRBV6-3 combines with J gene TRBJ2-1; tentatively, D is TRBD1 (7 bases). Germline CDR1 is MNHEY and CDR2 is SVGEGT. This CDR3 has 16 amino acids. The V gene lost 6 bases and the J gene lost 4 bases, with 19 bases spanning the gap. CDR3 nucleotides: TGTGCCAGCAGCTCGCGGGGACAGCAGCTTTACAATGAGCAGTTCTTC. Its protein product is CASSSRGQQLYNEQFF.

The chain recombines TRBV6-5 with TRBJ2-7, with a possible D match to TRBD1 (5 bases). Germline values: CDR1 MNHEY, CDR2 SVGAGI. Deletions cut 5 bases from V and 1 base from J, with 9 bases between. This CDR3 spans 13 amino acids. As DNA, the CDR3 is TGTGCCAGCAGTCAGGGTTCATCCTACGAGCAGTACTTC. This translates into CASSQGSSYEQYF.

The chain couples TRBV3-1 (or the pseudogene TRBV3-2) to TRBJ2-3; TRBD2 aligns across 10 bases. The CDR3 runs 18 residues. Germline values: CDR1 LGHDT, CDR2 YNNKEL (reference sequence). V shed 1 base, J shed 2 bases, and the junction held 9 bases outside the gene matches. The CDR3 DNA reads as TGTGCCAGCAGCCAAGGTCGGCTAGCGGGAGAGTTCACAGATACGCAGTATTTT. Amino acid sequence: CASSQGRLAGEFTDTQYF.

V gene TRBV3-1 (or the pseudogene TRBV3-2) combines with J gene TRBJ2-7; 7 positions agree with TRBD1. The CDR3 is 13 amino acids. The V gene's germline CDR1 is LGHDT and CDR2 YNNKEL (reference sequence). V trimming: 6 bases; J trimming: 1 base; junction bases outside the gene matches: 3. The DNA of the CDR3 is TGTGCCAGCAGTAGGACAGGATCCTACGAGCAGTACTTC. Amino acid sequence: CASSRTGSYEQYF.

The genes are TRBV7-8 and TRBJ2-1; D might be TRBD2 (5 bases). CDR1 and CDR2 (germline): SGHVS, FQNEAQ. This CDR3 contains 15 residues. Trimming removed 0 bases at V and 4 bases at J, with 10 bases between. CDR3 in DNA: TGTGCCAGCAGCTTAGCGGGAGTAGGTTACAATGAGCAGTTCTTC. Protein: CASSLAGVGYNEQFF.

The chain uses TRBV30 and TRBJ1-3; 10 positions match TRBD1. Germline CDR1 is GTSNPN and CDR2 is SVGIG (reference sequence). CDR3 length: 13 amino acids. V lost 8 bases, J lost 2 bases, and 3 bases stayed unmatched. The CDR3 DNA follows: TGTGCCCAGGACAGGGGGACTGGAAACACCATATATTTT. This codes for CAQDRGTGNTIYF. Drawing the rest from reference TRBV30 and TRBJ1-3, the complete variable domain is SQTIHQWPATLVQPVGSPLSLECTVEGTSNPNLYWYRQAAGRGLQLLFYSVGIGQISSEVPQNLSASRPQDRQFILSSKKLLLSDSGFYLCAQDRGTGNTIYFGEGSWLTVV.

This chain uses TRBV11-1 with TRBJ2-5; TRBD2 agrees at 7 bases. TRBJ2-7 explains the end of the DNA better; the J call may be wrong. Germline lookup yields CDR1 SGHAT and CDR2 FQDESV (reference sequence). The CDR3 extends over 15 amino acids. In nucleotides, the CDR3 is TGTGCCAGCAGCCCAAGGGCCGCCGGGAGGTACGAGCAGTACTTC. It codes for CASSPRAAGRYEQYF.

The gene calls are TRBV30 and TRBJ2-1; a weak D match, TRBD1 (7 bases). Germline CDR1 GTSNPN, CDR2 SVGIG (reference sequence). This CDR3 is 14 amino acids long. With 3 bases removed from V and 0 bases from J, the gap between germline ends came to 9 bases. CDR3 sequence (DNA): TGTGCCTGGAGGCGGGACAGCTCCTACAATGAGCAGTTCTTC. It encodes CAWRRDSSYNEQFF.

The chain combines TRBV5-1 with TRBJ1-1, with TRBD1 matching 9 bases. The CDR3 is made up of 12 amino acids. Unmatched junction bases numbered 7, after V lost 6 bases and J lost 10 bases. Germline lookup yields CDR1 SGHRS and CDR2 YFSETQ. The CDR3 region has the DNA TGCGCCAGCACCATAGGGACAGGGATAGCTTTCTTT. Translating gives CASTIGTGIAFF.